Following are 16 T cell receptor beta chains from one sample sequenced in a study of T cells in Graves' hyperthyroidism and ophthalmopathy. Amplification yielded TCR beta CDR3 regions, with RNA transcripts as the source. First-round RT-PCR of the TCR CDR3 relied on the HTBI primer set. MiXCR was run by TCRdb on the multiplex PCR reads, yielding one entry per CDR3 protein. The sample lists 600,000 or so distinct CDR3 sequences; about a sixth were seen once. The sequencing input was blood. The receptor source for this set is a woman between 25 and 40 years old with Graves' hyperthyroidism.

This clonotype occurred many times. V usage is TRBV28 and J usage is TRBJ1-5; no definite D call. The CDR3 is made up of 14 amino acids. The V gene lost 4 bases and the J gene lost 6 bases, with 13 bases spanning the gap. Germline CDR1 is MDHEN and CDR2 is SYDVKM. The CDR3 loop is CASSSVVVLQPQHF. DNA for the CDR3: TGTGCCAGCAGTTCTGTCGTGGTCCTTCAGCCCCAGCATTTT.

This clonotype was counted only a few times. The chain has TRBV12-3 or TRBV12-4 and TRBJ1-4; D is possibly TRBD1 (6 bases). V lost 7 bases and J 6 bases, leaving 18 bases between the germline ends. The CDR3 spans 15 residues. CDR3: CASNIDTGYDEKLFF. The CDR3, as DNA: TGTGCCAGCAATATTGATACAGGGTACGATGAAAAACTGTTTTTT.

This clonotype was detected ten times or more. The CDR3 protein is CASSSTGDWAHYEQYF. CDR3 nucleotides: TGTGCCAGCAGTTCAACAGGGGATTGGGCCCACTACGAGCAGTACTTC. J is TRBJ2-7 and V is TRBV28, with 7 bases lining up with TRBD1. J was trimmed by 3 bases and V by 4 bases; bases with no gene match: 12. This CDR3 comprises 16 residues. Germline V gives CDR1 MDHEN, CDR2 SYDVKM. Combining the CDR3 with reference TRBV28 and TRBJ2-7 gives the whole variable domain DVKVTQSSRYLVKRTGEKVFLECVQDMDHENMFWYRQDPGLGLRLIYFSYDVKMKEKGDIPEGYSVSREKKERFSLILESASTNQTSMYLCASSSTGDWAHYEQYFGPGTRLTVT.

The V gene is TRBV29-1, the J gene TRBJ1-1, with D possibly TRBD1 on 6 matching bases. Germline V gene lookup returns CDR1 SQVTM and CDR2 ANQGSEA. Deletions cut 2 bases from V and 4 bases from J, with 11 bases between. This CDR3 has 13 amino acids. The CDR3 is CSVEFAGATEAFF. CDR3 in DNA: TGCAGCGTTGAATTTGCGGGGGCCACTGAAGCTTTCTTT.

A word on this clonotype: A much larger clone differs from this one at a single base, so this may be a read error. The chain uses TRBV2 and TRBJ1-1; TRBD1 agrees at 7 bases. J gave up 1 base and V 7 bases, and 3 bases lay outside the gene matches. The CDR3 has 13 amino acids. Germline V CDR1 and CDR2: SNHLY, FYNNEI. The CDR3 DNA reads as TGTGCCAGCAACCGGGACAGGAACACTGAAGCTTTCTTT. Translation gives CASNRDRNTEAFF.

This clonotype was counted many times. V and J are TRBV20-1 and TRBJ2-1; 11 bases are shared with TRBD2. Germline V gene data show CDR1 as DFQATT and CDR2 as SNEGSKA (reference sequence). With V trimmed by 5 bases and J by 5 bases, 11 bases remained unmatched. The CDR3 runs 16 residues. CDR3 loop: CSAPSRTSGHNNEQFF. The CDR3 DNA is TGCAGTGCTCCCTCCAGGACTAGCGGGCACAACAATGAGCAGTTCTTC.

This clonotype has ten or more counts. J is TRBJ2-7 and V is TRBV6-5, with a possible D match to TRBD2 (6 bases). CDR1 is MNHEY and CDR2 is SVGAGI in the germline V gene. The CDR3 covers 14 residues. The ends were cut back, 1 base at V and 3 bases at J, with 10 bases in the middle. The CDR3 loop reads CASSYLAGRYEQYF. Here the CDR3 DNA reads TGTGCCAGCAGTTACTTGGCGGGGCGCTACGAGCAGTACTTC.

The rearrangement uses TRBV5-1 and TRBJ1-4; 7 bases agree with TRBD1. Germline V CDR1 and CDR2: SGHRS, YFSETQ. The V gene end was trimmed by 0 bases and the J gene end by 10 bases; junction bases not matched to a gene: 9. The CDR3 is 15 residues long. The CDR3 loop is CASSLAYRGVGKLFF. The CDR3 region has the DNA TGCGCCAGCAGCTTGGCATACAGGGGAGTTGGAAAACTGTTTTTT.

This clonotype has just a few counts. V usage is TRBV24-1 and J usage is TRBJ2-2; 11 nucleotides align to TRBD2. Trimming removed 1 base from V and 7 bases from J; junction bases left unmatched: 10. The CDR3 runs to 18 residues. Germline loops: CDR1 KGHDR, CDR2 SFDVKD. CDR3 sequence (DNA): TGTGCCACCAGTGATTTTACCGGGACTAGCGGAGCTAGCGGGGAGCTGTTTTTT. Its translation is CATSDFTGTSGASGELFF.

This clonotype was seen at least ten times. The J gene is TRBJ1-6, the V gene TRBV9; 7 positions match TRBD1. The CDR3 is made up of 15 amino acids. V lost 5 bases and J lost 6; bases outside the gene matches: 8. The germline gives CDR1 SGDLS, CDR2 YYNGEE. The CDR3 loop is CASSRNRDSNSPLHF. In nucleotides, the CDR3 is TGTGCCAGCAGTCGGAACCGGGACAGTAATTCACCCCTCCACTTT.

This sequence joins TRBV11-1 and TRBJ1-1; D is unresolved. Germline V gene lookup returns CDR1 SGHAT and CDR2 FQDESV (reference sequence). CDR3 size: 14 residues. V lost 5 bases, J lost 1 base, and 11 bases lay in between. The CDR3 DNA reads TGTGCCAGCAGCAACTCCCCCGGGAACACTGAAGCTTTCTTT. Translated, it gives CASSNSPGNTEAFF.

The V and J genes are TRBV2 and TRBJ2-2; D is uncertain. Germline-derived CDR1 and CDR2 are SNHLY and FYNNEI. The V end lost 2 bases, the J end lost 2 bases, and 12 bases lay between the germline ends. CDR3 length equals 16 residues. CDR3 amino acids: CASSELSPLNTGELFF. The CDR3 DNA reads TGTGCCAGCAGTGAACTTTCCCCGTTAAACACCGGGGAGCTGTTTTTT.

The chain couples TRBV2 to TRBJ1-4; TRBD1 aligns across 7 bases. This CDR3 is 15 amino acids long. V shed 6 bases and J 4 bases; nucleotides not matched to a gene: 8. Germline CDR1 is SNHLY and CDR2 is FYNNEI. This CDR3 is CASRRGTADNEKLFF. The CDR3 DNA reads as TGTGCCAGCAGGAGAGGGACAGCCGATAATGAAAAACTGTTTTTT.

The chain carries TRBV24-1 and TRBJ2-1; D uncertain. Germline loops: CDR1 KGHDR, CDR2 SFDVKD. The CDR3 is made up of 17 amino acids. Trimming stripped 9 bases from V and 0 bases from J, with 20 bases between. The chain's CDR3 is CATSLSGSPSSYNEQFF. The CDR3 DNA reads TGTGCCACCTCTCTGTCTGGGTCCCCGAGCTCCTACAATGAGCAGTTCTTC.

This clonotype was recorded a few times. This chain uses TRBV20-1 with TRBJ2-7, with 9 bases identical to TRBD1. V shed 4 bases and J 3 bases; nucleotides not matched to a gene: 7. Germline lookup yields CDR1 DFQATT and CDR2 SNEGSKA (reference sequence). This CDR3 is 14 amino acids long. The CDR3 loop is CSATTGGAVYEQYF. CDR3 coding DNA: TGCAGTGCTACTACAGGGGGCGCCGTCTACGAGCAGTACTTC.

J is TRBJ1-4 and V is TRBV25-1; D uncertain. The V and J ends lost 6 bases and 4 bases respectively, with 15 bases between them. Per the germline V gene, CDR1 is MGHDK and CDR2 is SYGVNS. The CDR3 runs to 15 residues. The CDR3 loop reads CASSYETAVNEKLFF. The DNA for the CDR3 is TGTGCCAGCAGCTACGAGACGGCGGTTAATGAAAAACTGTTTTTT.